One and the same sample provided the 6 T cell receptor beta chains below, sequenced in a study of long-term antiretroviral therapy in people with HIV (dated by TCRdb to 2021 to 2024). The immunoSEQ hsTCRB v3.0 assay was used at survey level resolution to sequence the TRB variable region. Here the immuneACCESS table is served through TCRdb, limited to in-frame sequences with V and J called. Missing clones are a known gap in these copies; in checked studies unresolved V genes cover under half, and the rest lacks a known reason. The sample table lists more than 20,000 clones, about 86% of them with a count of one. The ten largest clones capture around 4% of the sample. The source material was unsorted PBMCs, sampled 1.9 years after starting antiretroviral therapy. These receptors were collected from a woman aged 25 to 45 with HIV.

The V and J genes are TRBV10-3 and TRBJ2-5; D is possibly TRBD1 (5 bases). Germline V gene lookup returns CDR1 ENHRY and CDR2 SYGVKD. Trimming took off 3 bases at V and 3 bases at J, with 11 bases between the two ends. There are 14 residues in the CDR3. CDR3 DNA sequence: TGTGCCATCAGTGATGCAGGGATGAAAGAGACCCAGTACTTC. Translation: CAISDAGMKETQYF.

This chain joins TRBV5-1 and TRBJ2-2; D remains unclear. CDR1 and CDR2 from the germline V gene are SGHRS and YFSETQ. V shed 0 bases and J shed 4 bases, with 7 bases lying between them. The CDR3 sequence is 14 residues long. The CDR3 coding sequence is TGCGCCAGCAGCTTGGATGAGGCCACCGGGGAGCTGTTTTTT. Its translation: CASSLDEATGELFF.

The gene calls are TRBV6-5 and TRBJ1-1; maybe TRBD1 (6 bases). Trimming took 2 bases from V and 4 from J, leaving 11 bases between them. Germline assignment: CDR1 MNHEY and CDR2 SVGAGI. The CDR3 consists of 14 residues. CDR3 nucleotide sequence: TGTGCCAGCAGTTACGCCGTCAGGGGCACTGAAGCTTTCTTT. Residues: CASSYAVRGTEAFF.

The chain joins TRBV10-1 to TRBJ1-4; D is possibly TRBD1 (5 bases). The CDR3 consists of 16 residues. Germline V gene data show CDR1 as WNHNN and CDR2 as SYGVQD (reference sequence). V was pared by 6 bases and J by 8 bases, with 22 bases between. The CDR3 DNA reads TGCGCCAGCAGACAAAGAGTCGGGGGTTTTGGGGAAAAACTGTTTTTT. Protein: CASRQRVGGFGEKLFF.

This clone was detected once. The chain joins TRBV4-1 to TRBJ2-2; D uncertain. Germline-derived CDR1 and CDR2 are MGHRA and YSYEKL. The CDR3 length is 15 residues. The germline V and J ends were trimmed by 0 bases and 8 bases, with 13 bases remaining between them. The chain's CDR3 is CASSQDFSSVGELFF. The DNA for the CDR3 is TGCGCCAGCAGCCAAGATTTTTCGTCGGTGGGGGAGCTGTTTTTT.

This chain joins TRBV9 and TRBJ2-3; 10 nucleotides agree with TRBD2. CDR3 length: 17 amino acids. V gave up 7 bases and J gave up 6 bases; unmatched junction bases: 17. Germline CDR1 and CDR2: SGDLS and YYNGEE. As DNA, the CDR3 is TGTGCCAGCTCTCCGCCGTTAACGGGACTAGCGTGGGATACGCAGTATTTT. Its protein is CASSPPLTGLAWDTQYF. The whole variable domain, remainder taken from reference TRBV9 and TRBJ2-3, is DSGVTQTPKHLITATGQRVTLRCSPRSGDLSVYWYQQSLDQGLQFLIQYYNGEERAKGNILERFSAQQFPDLHSELNLSSLELGDSALYFCASSPPLTGLAWDTQYFGPGTRLTVL.